Presented here are 7 T cell receptor beta chains from one specimen sequenced in a study of cytomegalovirus exposure and HLA in healthy donors. The PCR had 60 Vbeta and 13 Jbeta primers. The repertoire was sequenced with immunoSEQ multiplex PCR; TCRdb's copy has only in-frame clones and lacks some. The table includes about 120,000 clones, over 8.5% detected once. Sequenced input: PBMCs. The receptors shown here come from a woman aged 40-49 years in good health and CMV-seropositive.

This clone was detected only a few times. The chain couples TRBV11-3 to TRBJ2-1; TRBD1 matches at 7 bases. There are 15 residues in the CDR3. The germline CDR1 and CDR2 sequences are SGHNT and YENEEA. The junction had 6 bases not matched to a gene; V was cut back by 4 bases and J by 3 bases. CDR3 residues: CASSSGQASYNEQFF. The CDR3 coding sequence is TGTGCCAGCAGCTCTGGACAGGCAAGCTACAATGAGCAGTTCTTC.

V is TRBV19 and J is TRBJ2-3, with 9 nucleotides matching TRBD1. Trimming removed 5 bases from V and 2 bases from J; junction bases left unmatched: 2. The CDR3 runs to 14 residues. Germline V gives CDR1 LNHDA, CDR2 SQIVND (reference sequence). CDR3 sequence reads: CASSDRGTTDTQYF. CDR3 in DNA: TGTGCCAGTAGTGACAGGGGGACCACAGATACGCAGTATTTT.

This chain connects TRBV28 to TRBJ2-7; the match to TRBD2 covers 7 bases. The CDR3 is 14 amino acids. V shed 4 bases, J shed 0 bases, and the junction held 3 bases outside the gene matches. The germline gives CDR1 MDHEN, CDR2 SYDVKM. Here the CDR3 reads CASSSGGTSYEQYF. CDR3 nucleotides: TGTGCCAGCAGTTCGGGGGGAACCTCCTACGAGCAGTACTTC.

The sample holds a few counts of this clone. This chain joins TRBV30 and TRBJ1-3; D is unclear. The CDR3 runs 14 residues. V lost 5 bases and J 0 bases, leaving 11 bases between the germline ends. The germline gives CDR1 GTSNPN, CDR2 SVGIG (reference sequence). CDR3 sequence reads: CAWSSEISGNTIYF. DNA for the CDR3: TGTGCCTGGTCCTCGGAGATCTCTGGAAACACCATATATTTT.

The V call is TRBV7-3, the J call TRBJ2-1; D may be TRBD1 (6 bases). Germline CDR1 SGHTA, CDR2 FQGTGA. This CDR3 has 15 amino acids. Trimming stripped 5 bases from V and 7 bases from J, with 18 bases between. The CDR3 sequence: CASSPWQGRRNEQFF. CDR3 sequence (DNA): TGTGCCAGCAGCCCTTGGCAGGGGAGAAGGAATGAGCAGTTCTTC.

The chain links TRBV19 to TRBJ2-5, with 8 bases identical to TRBD2. With 1 base clipped from V and 5 bases from J, the junction kept 9 bases outside the gene matches. The CDR3 is made up of 16 amino acids. Germline values: CDR1 LNHDA, CDR2 SQIVND (reference sequence). The CDR3 spells CASSIASGGPGETQYF. In DNA form, the CDR3 reads TGTGCCAGTAGTATAGCCAGCGGGGGACCCGGCGAGACCCAGTACTTC.

V gene TRBV18 combines with J gene TRBJ2-7; D perhaps matches TRBD2 (5 bases). V was pared by 6 bases and J by 6 bases, with 12 bases between. This CDR3 is built from 12 residues. From germline, CDR1 is KGHSH and CDR2 LQKENI. The chain's CDR3 is CASSHRTVEQYF. Here the CDR3 DNA reads TGTGCCAGCTCTCACCGGACTGTCGAGCAGTACTTC. The entire variable domain, with the rest obtained from reference TRBV18 and TRBJ2-7, is as follows: NAGVMQNPRHLVRRRGQEARLRCSPMKGHSHVYWYRQLPEEGLKFMVYLQKENIIDESGMPKERFSAEFPKEGPSILRIQQVVRGDSAAYFCASSHRTVEQYFGPGTRLTVT.